Following are 3 T cell receptor beta chains from one sample sequenced in a study of shared clonotypes between healthy human individuals. CD45RO-negative, CCR7-positively selected cells formed the naive CD8 fraction, excluding terminally differentiated effector memory CD45RA+ cells. Sequencing was performed with immunoSEQ multiplex PCR; in TCRdb, only in-frame clones are kept and a portion is missing. The profile covers around 2.1 million clones, with just over 90% appearing a single time and roughly 1.8% taken by the ten largest. The specimen sequenced was naive CD8+ T cells from PBMCs. All receptors come from a man between 18 and 29 years old in good health. Some clones in this sample may be carry-over from other donors' samples.

This chain joins TRBV27 and TRBJ1-1, with unresolved D. Germline CDR1 is MNHEY and CDR2 is SMNVEV (reference sequence). Trimming removed 0 bases at V and 1 base at J, with 18 bases between. The CDR3 is made up of 18 amino acids. The CDR3 region has the DNA TGTGCCAGCAGTTTATCGTTTAGGACCCTAGGATCGAACACTGAAGCTTTCTTT. Translating it yields CASSLSFRTLGSNTEAFF.

CDR3 amino acids: CASSGNVGVGYEQYF. For the CDR3, the DNA is TGCGCCAGCAGTGGGAATGTTGGGGTAGGCTACGAGCAGTACTTC. The chain joins TRBV10-1 to TRBJ2-7, with D uncertain. V was clipped by 4 bases and J by 3 bases, with 16 bases between them. This CDR3 spans 15 amino acids. The germline V gene encodes CDR1 WNHNN and CDR2 SYGVQD (reference sequence).

This clone appeared once. CDR3 protein: CASSSRTSGKYTQYF. The CDR3, as DNA: TGTGCCAGCAGCTCACGGACTAGCGGGAAGTATACGCAGTATTTT. The chain uses TRBV13 and TRBJ2-3; 12 positions agree with TRBD2. The V and J ends lost 4 bases and 7 bases, in that order; junction bases with no gene match: 6. The CDR3 loop spans 15 amino acids. Germline V lookup: CDR1 PRHDT, CDR2 FYEKMQ (reference sequence).